The 7 T cell receptor beta chains below were found in one sample sequenced in a study of blood T cell repertoires in COVID-19. Some clones are missing from TCRdb's copy, which holds only in-frame ones; the method was immunoSEQ multiplex PCR. The table records about 56,000 clones, nearly 90% of them present only once. The sequenced sample consisted of peripheral blood. The receptor set was obtained from a woman aged 55-69 years with COVID-19, enrolled during active disease.

The chain employs TRBV14 and TRBJ2-1; possibly TRBD2 for D (6 bases). Germline CDR1 is SGHDN and CDR2 is FVKESK. V dropped 4 bases and J dropped 7 bases, with 14 bases sitting between them. The CDR3 contains 14 residues. The CDR3 coding sequence is TGTGCCAGCAGCCCCCCAGCGGGTGGGAATGAGCAGTTCTTC. It codes for CASSPPAGGNEQFF.

The chain has TRBV6-1 and TRBJ2-7; D may be TRBD2 (6 bases). This CDR3 region has 15 residues. V gave up 1 base and J gave up 4 bases, with 14 bases separating them. Germline V lookup: CDR1 MNHNS, CDR2 SASEGT. CDR3: CASSEVLRDAYEQYF. CDR3 nucleotides: TGTGCCAGCAGTGAAGTCCTGCGGGATGCTTACGAGCAGTACTTC.

This clone was picked up one time. V and J are TRBV5-6 and TRBJ2-7; 7 nucleotides agree with TRBD2. The trim removed 5 bases at V and 3 bases at J, leaving 5 bases unmatched. The CDR3 totals 13 residues. Looked up from germline, CDR1 is SGHDT and CDR2 is YYEEEE. The CDR3 region has the DNA TGTGCCAGCAGTTTCGGACTAGGCTACGAGCAGTACTTC. It codes for CASSFGLGYEQYF.

The chain joins TRBV29-1 to TRBJ1-2; no definite D call. The CDR3 totals 10 residues. With 4 bases removed from V and 6 bases from J, the gap between germline ends came to 6 bases. Germline CDR1 reads SQVTM; CDR2 reads ANQGSEA. The DNA for the CDR3 is TGCAGCGTTGGCCAGGATGGCTACACCTTC. It translates to CSVGQDGYTF. Variable domain in full (rest from reference TRBV29-1 and TRBJ1-2): SAVISQKPSRDICQRGTSLTIQCQVDSQVTMMFWYRQQPGQSLTLIATANQGSEATYESGFVIDKFPISRPNLTFSTLTVSNMSPEDSSIYLCSVGQDGYTFGSGTRLTVV.

The genes are TRBV29-1 and TRBJ1-1; tentative D call: TRBD1 (6 bases). The V and J ends lost 6 bases and 1 base respectively, with 15 bases between them. Per germline, CDR1 SQVTM and CDR2 ANQGSEA. The CDR3 length is 14 residues. This CDR3 is CSVYVRDKNTEAFF. The CDR3 DNA sequence: TGCAGCGTGTACGTCCGGGACAAGAACACTGAAGCTTTCTTT.

The sample holds one count of this clone. The V gene is TRBV6-2 or TRBV6-3, the J gene TRBJ2-7, with D perhaps TRBD2 (6 bases). V dropped 2 bases and J dropped 2 bases, with 16 bases sitting between them. The CDR3 contains 16 residues. Germline V gene data show CDR1 as MNHEY and CDR2 as SVGEGT. Written as DNA, the CDR3 is TGTGCCAGCAGTTACGCTCCGGGACTGCCAACCTACGAGCAGTACTTC. It is translated as CASSYAPGLPTYEQYF.

J is TRBJ2-3 and V is TRBV30; 10 bases fit TRBD2. This CDR3 has 14 amino acids. J gave up 6 bases and V 5 bases, and 8 bases lay outside the gene matches. Germline CDR1 and CDR2: GTSNPN and SVGIG (reference sequence). The CDR3 loop reads CAWEASGSGDTQYF. In DNA form, the CDR3 reads TGTGCCTGGGAGGCTAGCGGGAGCGGGGATACGCAGTATTTT.